Here is one T cell receptor (beta chain) with its context. The sample originates from a study of blood T cell repertoires in COVID-19. Turning to the study itself: PBMCs, B-cell-depleted T cells, or T cells provided the cDNA or gDNA that made up the material.

In the original analysis: Scientists estimated how many nucleated cells there were by amplifying reference gene primers. Sequenced by immunoSEQ multiplex PCR; TCRdb stores in-frame clones only, minus some. The V and J calls and the clone size are those of that table, but D and trimming were determined from the DNA. This sample has some 350,000 clones, with about 90% found just once. Across 20 to 25 US areas, participants ranged in age from about 18 to 90 years. Categorization into cohorts depended on clinical history that participants reported. This TCR was sampled from a woman in her thirties who had recovered from COVID-19. The material sequenced was PBMCs or T cells enriched from blood (not recorded which).

For the CDR3, the DNA is TGTGCCAGTGGACAATACTATGGCTACACCTTC. Amino acid sequence: CASGQYYGYTF. The chain couples TRBV2 to TRBJ1-2; the D gene is possibly TRBD1 (5 bases). Germline V lookup: CDR1 SNHLY, CDR2 FYNNEI. The CDR3 is made up of 11 amino acids. V was pared by 9 bases and J by 3 bases, with 8 bases between.